This T cell receptor (beta chain) was sequenced for a study of Tregs in tolerant kidney transplant recipients. Study-wide background: The nonmyeloablative bone marrow transplants came from related graft donors, with transient mixed chimerism.

Trimming at V came to 4 bases and at J to 3 bases, leaving 7 bases not matched to a gene. CDR1 and CDR2 from the germline V gene are SGHRS and YFSETQ. There are 15 residues in the CDR3. This clone was detected once. Antigen specificity is unknown. Regarding the study as a whole: Activated donor B cell expansion appeared to reveal the most relevant donor-specific TCRbeta repertoire. Changing PCR primers prevented nucleotide comparison between some patients' samples.

Profiled with immunoSEQ multiplex PCR; TCRdb holds only in-frame clones, not every one. The sample yields about 72,000 clones, just under 95% seen once. The receptor's source is a human donor who received a combined kidney and bone marrow transplant. The chain links TRBV5-1 to TRBJ2-7; 10 nucleotides line up with TRBD1. The starting material was CD8+ T cells from blood, obtained before the transplant. CDR3 in DNA: TGCGCCAGCAGCCCCGTCGGGACAGGGGACTACGAGCAGTACTTC. Protein sequence: CASSPVGTGDYEQYF. The full variable domain, completed using reference TRBV5-1 and TRBJ2-7, is KAGVTQTPRYLIKTRGQQVTLSCSPISGHRSVSWYQQTPGQGLQFLFEYFSETQRNKGNFPGRFSGRQFSNSRSEMNVSTLELGDSALYLCASSPVGTGDYEQYFGPGTRLTVT.